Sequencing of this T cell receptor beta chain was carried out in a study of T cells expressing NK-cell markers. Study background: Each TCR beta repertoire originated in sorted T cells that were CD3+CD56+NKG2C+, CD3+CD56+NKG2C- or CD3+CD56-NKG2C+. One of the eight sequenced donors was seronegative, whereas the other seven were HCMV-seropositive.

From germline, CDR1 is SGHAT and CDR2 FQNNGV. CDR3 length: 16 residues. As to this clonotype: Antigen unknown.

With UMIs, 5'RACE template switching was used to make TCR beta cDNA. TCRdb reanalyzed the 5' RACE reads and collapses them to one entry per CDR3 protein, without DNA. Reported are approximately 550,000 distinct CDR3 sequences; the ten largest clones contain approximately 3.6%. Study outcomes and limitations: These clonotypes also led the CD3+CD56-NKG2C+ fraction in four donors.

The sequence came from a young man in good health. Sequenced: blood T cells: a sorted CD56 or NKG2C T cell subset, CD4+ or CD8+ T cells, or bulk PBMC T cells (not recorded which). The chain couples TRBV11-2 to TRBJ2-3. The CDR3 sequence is CASSLVLADSTDTQYF.